This entry is about one TCR beta chain. This clonotype was observed many times. Its antigen is unknown. Base qualities are not provided; no much larger clone lies one nucleotide away. This specimen comes from a study of early T cells in non-severe SARS-CoV-2 infection listed by TCRdb under 2021. At the level of the whole study: Because TCR sequencing was done on bulk RNA from unsorted whole blood, the alpha and beta chains could not be paired. Results and caveats for the whole study, not just this receptor: Matching against VDJdb was skewed toward anti-spike CD8 responses, likely underestimated virus-specific expansions, and missed private and CD4 specificities.

Reading the germline V gene (reference sequence) gives CDR1 SEHNR and CDR2 FQNEAQ. V was cut back by 8 bases and J by 9 bases, leaving a gap of 16 bases between them. The CDR3 goes from the cysteine to the phenylalanine over 12 residues. Kept here is only the CDR3 DNA, which spans 36 bases and is read in frame from base 1. Receptor amplification or capture employed 5' RACE. Data came from a NextSeq 500. To correct for sequencing error and PCR bias, the TCR library protocol tagged individual cDNA molecules with unique molecular identifiers. TCR alpha and beta chains were both sequenced, and the abundances of alpha and beta sequences in each sample were closely correlated with each other. Per the authors' processing: V gene, J gene and CDR3 annotation of TCR sequences was performed with Decombinator V4. Expanded TCRs were defined as changing significantly between any two time points under a Poisson model with p below 0.0001. TCR abundances were normalised to the total number of TCRs sequenced in each sample and reported as counts per million. MAIT TCRs were defined by TRAV1-2 paired with TRAJ12, TRAJ20 or TRAJ33, and iNKT TCRs by TRAV10 paired with TRAJ18. A search of VDJdb, accessed on 1 November 2021, was run for TCRs annotated to CMV, EBV and SARS-CoV-2, with TCRs annotated for multiple antigens excluded. TCRdb passed the public sequencing reads through fastp at Q25 and MiXCR, retaining productive beta sequences. Entries that share a CDR3 protein sequence are merged under the most common genes and DNA. The V and J calls and clone size are TCRdb's, not the authors'. In this sample the table shows some 38,000 distinct CDR3 sequences, 4.5% to 7% of which occur a single time. Of the sample, 4.4% falls within the top ten clones.

Set within a cohort of healthcare workers in London, UK, this nested case-control study involved weekly PCR testing of nasopharyngeal swabs along with blood sampling. Healthcare workers were recruited during the week of the UK lockdown, between 23 and 31 March 2020, and followed weekly for up to about 15 weeks. This clonotype originated in an adult who was a healthcare worker with PCR-confirmed SARS-CoV-2 infection or an uninfected control (not recorded which). The chain joins TRBV7-9 to TRBJ1-2, with TRBD1 tentatively as D gene (6 bases match). Here the sequenced sample was whole blood, taken at baseline. The nucleotide sequence reads TGTGCCAGCTCGAGGGGGAACTGGCGCTACACCTTC. It translates to CASSRGNWRYTF. The CDR3, completed at both ends by the reference TRBV7-9 and TRBJ1-2 genes, gives the full variable domain DTGVSQNPRHKITKRGQNVTFRCDPISEHNRLYWYRQTLGQGPEFLTYFQNEAQLEKSRLLSDRFSAERPKGSFSTLEIQRTEQGDSAMYLCASSRGNWRYTFGSGTRLTVV.